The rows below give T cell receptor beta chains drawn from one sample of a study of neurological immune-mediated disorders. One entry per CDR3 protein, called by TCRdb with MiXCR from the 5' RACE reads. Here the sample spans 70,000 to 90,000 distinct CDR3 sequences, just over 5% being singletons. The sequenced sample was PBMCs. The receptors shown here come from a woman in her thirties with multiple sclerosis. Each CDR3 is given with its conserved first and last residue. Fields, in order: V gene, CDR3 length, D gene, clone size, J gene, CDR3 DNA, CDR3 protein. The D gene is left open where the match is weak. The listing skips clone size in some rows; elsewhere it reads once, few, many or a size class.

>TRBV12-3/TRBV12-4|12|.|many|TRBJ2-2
TGTGCCAGCCTGCAGGGTACCGGGGAGCTGTTTTTT
CASLQGTGELFF
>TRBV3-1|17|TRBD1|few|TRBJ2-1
TGTGCCAGCAGCCAAGAGGGGACAGGGTTTGCCTACAATGAGCAGTTCTTC
CASSQEGTGFAYNEQFF
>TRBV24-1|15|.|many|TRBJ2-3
TGTGCCACCAGTGATAACGGCGCCCGCACAGATACGCAGTATTTT
CATSDNGARTDTQYF
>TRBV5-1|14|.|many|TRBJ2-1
TGCGCCAGCAGCTTGGCGGGCCCTTACAATGAGCAGTTCTTC
CASSLAGPYNEQFF
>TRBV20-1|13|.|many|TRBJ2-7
TGCAGTGCCACCGGGACGGGCCCCTACGAGCAGTACTTC
CSATGTGPYEQYF
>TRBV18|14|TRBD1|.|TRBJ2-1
TGTGCCAGCTCAAAGGGACAGGGTATCAATGAGCAGTTCTTC
CASSKGQGINEQFF
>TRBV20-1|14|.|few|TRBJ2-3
TGCAGTGCTAGAGAGGGAAGGCCGACCAATACGCAGTATTTT
CSAREGRPTNTQYF
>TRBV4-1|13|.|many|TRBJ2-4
TGCGCCAGCAGCCAAGGGACGGAGAAGGTTCAGTACTTC
CASSQGTEKVQYF
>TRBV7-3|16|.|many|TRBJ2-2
TGTGCCAGCAGCGGACGGGCTGGGTCGAACACCGGGGAGCTGTTTTTT
CASSGRAGSNTGELFF
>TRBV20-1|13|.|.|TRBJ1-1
TGCAGTGATATCGACACGCAGGGTACTGAAGCTTTCTTT
CSDIDTQGTEAFF
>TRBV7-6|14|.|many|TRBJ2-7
TGTGCCAGCAGCTTAGAACAGGGTTCATACGAGCAGTACTTC
CASSLEQGSYEQYF
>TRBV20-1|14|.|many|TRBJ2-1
TGCAGTGCACGGGGGCACTTCTTAACCAATGAGCAGTTCTTC
CSARGHFLTNEQFF
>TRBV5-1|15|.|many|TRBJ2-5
TGCGCCAGCAGCACTCCCGACAGATATCAAGAGACCCAGTACTTC
CASSTPDRYQETQYF
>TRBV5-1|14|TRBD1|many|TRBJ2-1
TGCGCCAGCAGCGCTGACAGGGGGCACAATGAGCAGTTCTTC
CASSADRGHNEQFF
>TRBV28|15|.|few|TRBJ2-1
TGTGCCAGCAGTCCTGAACCCGAAGCCTACAATGAGCAGTTCTTC
CASSPEPEAYNEQFF
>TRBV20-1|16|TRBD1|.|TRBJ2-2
TGCAGTGCTAGACCATGGACAGGGGGGCGGACCGGGGAGCTGTTTTTT
CSARPWTGGRTGELFF